The sequence of this T cell receptor (beta chain) was determined in a study of T cells expressing NK-cell markers. Study-wide background: TCR beta repertoires came from sorted CD3+CD56+NKG2C+, CD3+CD56+NKG2C- and CD3+CD56-NKG2C+ T cells. Among the eight sequenced donors, seven tested HCMV-seropositive and one tested seronegative.

The CDR3 is 14 residues long. CDR1 is DFQATT and CDR2 is SNEGSKA in the germline V gene (reference sequence). The study, taken as a whole, reports: Where several donors were concerned, these clonotypes also led the CD3+CD56-NKG2C+ fraction. Whether expanded NKG2C-expressing T cell clones recognize HCMV is unknown.

Frequency places this clonotype as medium-sized. The target antigen is unknown. TCRdb processed the 5' RACE reads again and assigns one entry to each CDR3 protein, with no DNA. Here the sample table reports around 100,000 distinct CDR3 sequences. This TCR was sampled from a woman aged 18 to 75 in good health. The rearrangement links TRBV20-1 to TRBJ1-1. Sequenced material: blood T cells: a sorted CD56 or NKG2C T cell subset, CD4+ or CD8+ T cells, or bulk PBMC T cells (not recorded which). This CDR3 is CSAARPSGGTEAFF.